This is a list of T cell receptor beta chains from one sample in a study of blood T cell repertoires in COVID-19. The table came from immunoSEQ multiplex PCR; TCRdb's copy has only in-frame clones and leaves some out. The sample holds about 350,000 clones, roughly 86% seen once. Specimen: PBMCs or T cells enriched from blood (not recorded which). These TCRs come from a woman aged 25 to 39 who had been exposed to COVID-19. CDR3s include the opening cysteine and the closing phenylalanine or tryptophan. A D gene is named only where the DNA matches it firmly. Size is stated for part of the rows, as once, few or many counts, or as a class when the clone is expanded.

d_call j_call v_call clone_size cdr3_nt cdr3_aa
TRBD1 TRBJ2-1 TRBV7-2 NA TGTGCCAGCACCCATACCCGACAGGGCCCATACAATGAGCAGTTCTTC CASTHTRQGPYNEQFF
TRBD1 TRBJ1-2 TRBV27 NA TGTGCCAGCAATTCGACAGGGGGCGGCTACACCTTC CASNSTGGGYTF
TRBD1 TRBJ1-5 TRBV11-3 NA TGTGCCAGCAGCGAAGGACAGGGGCTCAATCAGCCCCAGCATTTT CASSEGQGLNQPQHF
NA TRBJ2-1 TRBV19 NA TGTGCCAGTAAAGATCAGGAGGCGCCTCCCTACAATGAGCAGTTCTTC CASKDQEAPPYNEQFF
TRBD1 TRBJ2-5 TRBV7-3 NA TGTGCCAGCAGCTTGAGACAGGGGGCAGGGGAGACCCAGTACTTC CASSLRQGAGETQYF
TRBD2 TRBJ2-7 TRBV19 few TGTGCCAGTAGTAGAGGGACTAGCGCGAAATACGAGCAGTACTTC CASSRGTSAKYEQYF
TRBD1 TRBJ1-1 TRBV19 NA TGTGCCAGTAGTATTCAGGGGGCTAACGCTGAAGCTTTCTTT CASSIQGANAEAFF
NA TRBJ2-1 TRBV28 NA TGTGCCAGCAGTTATTTGCTACACAATGAGCAGTTCTTC CASSYLLHNEQFF
NA TRBJ2-1 TRBV28 once TGTGCCAGCAGTTTTACGGTCCGTCAGGGTGAGCAGTTCTTC CASSFTVRQGEQFF
NA TRBJ2-7 TRBV6-2/TRBV6-3 once TGTGCCAGCAGTTCACAGGCCTCCTACGAGCAGTACTTC CASSSQASYEQYF
NA TRBJ1-2 TRBV27 NA TGTGCCAGCAGCCCCCGAGGCTATGGCTACACCTTC CASSPRGYGYTF
NA TRBJ1-1 TRBV3-1/TRBV3-2 NA TGTGCCAGCAGCCAAGTGACAGGCAACACTGAAGCTTTCTTT CASSQVTGNTEAFF
TRBD1 TRBJ2-1 TRBV28 NA TGTGCCAGCAGTGAACGACAGGGGGGTAGGAATGAGCAGTTCTTC CASSERQGGRNEQFF
TRBD2 TRBJ2-1 TRBV7-8 NA TGTGCCAGCAGCAGACAGACTAGCGGCTACAATGAGCAGTTCTTC CASSRQTSGYNEQFF
NA TRBJ2-7 TRBV11-2 NA TGTGCCAGCAGCTTAGTGAGTTGGGGGAGGACTTCCTACGAGCAGTACTTC CASSLVSWGRTSYEQYF
TRBD1 TRBJ1-1 TRBV5-1 NA TGCGCCAGCAGCTCCTTACAGGGGAGGAGGAACACTGAAGCTTTCTTT CASSSLQGRRNTEAFF
NA TRBJ1-5 TRBV18 once TGTGCCAGCTCACCATCTGAAGGGGTGACGGATCAGCCCCAGCATTTT CASSPSEGVTDQPQHF
TRBD2 TRBJ2-1 TRBV4-1 NA TGCGCCAGCAGCCAAGGGAGCGGGAGCAGTAATGAGCAGTTCTTC CASSQGSGSSNEQFF
TRBD1 TRBJ2-5 TRBV3-1/TRBV3-2 NA TGTGCCAGCAGCCATAGGACAGGGGAGGGGGAGACCCAGTACTTC CASSHRTGEGETQYF
TRBD1 TRBJ1-1 TRBV7-6 NA TGTGCCAGCAGCTTAGTCTTTGGGGCAGGGGGCGCGTCGACGAACACTGAAGCTTTCTTT CASSLVFGAGGASTNTEAFF